These 11 T cell receptor beta chains were sequenced from one sample in a study of OX40 agonist ivuxolimab in advanced cancers. The table came from immunoSEQ multiplex PCR; TCRdb's copy has only in-frame clones and leaves some out. The sample lists thousands of clones; 60% to 75% were seen once. This specimen was CD4+ or CD8+ T cells sorted from blood, taken in a trial of the OX40 agonist ivuxolimab. The origin of the receptors is an adult with an advanced solid tumor such as melanoma, head and neck, liver or kidney cancer.

This clone appeared a few times. The rearrangement uses TRBV7-2 and TRBJ1-2; TRBD1 aligns across 7 bases. J gave up 6 bases and V 5 bases, and 12 bases lay outside the gene matches. The CDR3 is 15 amino acids. Germline CDR1 is SGHTA and CDR2 is FQGNSA. The CDR3 here is CASSTRTGSKHGYTF. The CDR3, as DNA: TGTGCCAGCAGCACCCGGACAGGTTCCAAACATGGCTACACCTTC.

The chain carries TRBV19 and TRBJ1-1; tentatively, D is TRBD1 (6 bases). Germline V gene lookup returns CDR1 LNHDA and CDR2 SQIVND (reference sequence). The germline V and J ends were trimmed by 5 bases and 5 bases, with 18 bases remaining between them. The CDR3 is made up of 15 amino acids. CDR3 loop: CASSPTMGAVTEAFF. The DNA for the CDR3 is TGTGCCAGTAGTCCCACCATGGGGGCAGTAACTGAAGCTTTCTTT.

This chain uses TRBV5-1 with TRBJ2-1; TRBD2 matches 7 bases. This CDR3 spans 14 amino acids. With 4 bases clipped from V and 4 bases from J, the junction kept 5 bases outside the gene matches. Germline V gene data show CDR1 as SGHRS and CDR2 as YFSETQ. CDR3 sequence: CASSVGLTYNEQFF. The CDR3, as DNA: TGCGCCAGCAGCGTGGGACTAACTTACAATGAGCAGTTCTTC.

This clone was observed a handful of times. The V call is TRBV7-9, the J call TRBJ1-2; a possible D gene is TRBD1 (5 bases). Germline CDR1 is SEHNR and CDR2 is FQNEAQ (reference sequence). V gave up 3 bases and J gave up 3 bases, with 11 bases separating them. The CDR3 loop spans 14 amino acids. CDR3 nucleotide sequence: TGTGCCAGCAGCTTGGGGACGGACCACTATGGCTACACCTTC. The encoded protein is CASSLGTDHYGYTF.

V usage is TRBV28 and J usage is TRBJ1-2; D is unresolved. From germline, CDR1 is MDHEN and CDR2 SYDVKM. The CDR3 covers 15 residues. V was cut by 5 bases and J by 4 bases, with 17 bases left in between. In nucleotides, the CDR3 is TGTGCCAGCAGTGTGCCGCACAGCCTTGGCTATGGCTACACCTTC. This encodes CASSVPHSLGYGYTF.

CDR3 sequence reads: CASSLQETGELFF. DNA of the CDR3: TGTGCCAGCAGTCTACAGGAAACCGGGGAGCTGTTTTTT. J is TRBJ2-2 and V is TRBV6-5, with a tentative D call TRBD1 (5 bases). This CDR3 comprises 13 residues. Germline loops: CDR1 MNHEY, CDR2 SVGAGI. V lost 5 bases to trimming and J lost 5 bases, with 9 bases between them.

CDR3 region: CASSQTSGRVDETQYF. CDR3 nucleotide sequence: TGTGCCAGCAGTCAAACTAGCGGGAGAGTAGATGAGACCCAGTACTTC. The chain employs TRBV28 and TRBJ2-5; 11 bases are a match to TRBD2. J lost 5 bases, V lost 5 bases, and 10 bases had no gene match. This CDR3 is 16 amino acids long. Germline V gives CDR1 MDHEN, CDR2 SYDVKM.

By sample fraction, this clone is hyperexpanded. The V and J genes are TRBV2 and TRBJ2-3, with D perhaps being TRBD1 or TRBD2 (5 bases each). CDR1 is SNHLY and CDR2 is FYNNEI in the germline V gene. The germline V and J ends were trimmed by 3 bases and 6 bases, with 10 bases remaining between them. The CDR3 runs 13 residues. The CDR3 DNA sequence: TGTGCCAGCAGTGAGGGGGTCGCGGATACGCAGTATTTT. This translates into CASSEGVADTQYF.

The chain carries TRBV11-2 and TRBJ2-7; 11 bases align to TRBD2. Trimming at V came to 6 bases and at J to 4 bases, leaving 14 bases not matched to a gene. Per the germline V gene, CDR1 is SGHAT and CDR2 is FQNNGV. The CDR3 covers 17 residues. CDR3 DNA: TGTGCCAGCAGTTCCCCCGTGACTAGCGGGAACCTGTACGAGCAGTACTTC. Protein: CASSSPVTSGNLYEQYF.

Only a few counts were recorded for this clone. The CDR3 protein is CASSLEASEQYF. The CDR3 DNA reads as TGTGCCAGCAGCTTAGAGGCGAGCGAGCAGTACTTC. V is TRBV13 and J is TRBJ2-7; D is uncertain. V was cut by 1 base and J by 6 bases, with 7 bases left in between. The CDR3 covers 12 residues. Germline CDR1 PRHDT, CDR2 FYEKMQ (reference sequence).

By share of the sample, this clone is medium-sized (0.01 to 0.1%). The chain has TRBV27 and TRBJ1-2; TRBD1 matches at 11 bases. J gave up 6 bases and V 6 bases, and 12 bases lay outside the gene matches. CDR3 size: 16 residues. Looked up from germline, CDR1 is MNHEY and CDR2 is SMNVEV (reference sequence). The CDR3 reads CASRHPGQGVFDGYTF. The CDR3 DNA sequence: TGTGCCAGCAGACATCCGGGACAGGGGGTCTTCGATGGCTACACCTTC.